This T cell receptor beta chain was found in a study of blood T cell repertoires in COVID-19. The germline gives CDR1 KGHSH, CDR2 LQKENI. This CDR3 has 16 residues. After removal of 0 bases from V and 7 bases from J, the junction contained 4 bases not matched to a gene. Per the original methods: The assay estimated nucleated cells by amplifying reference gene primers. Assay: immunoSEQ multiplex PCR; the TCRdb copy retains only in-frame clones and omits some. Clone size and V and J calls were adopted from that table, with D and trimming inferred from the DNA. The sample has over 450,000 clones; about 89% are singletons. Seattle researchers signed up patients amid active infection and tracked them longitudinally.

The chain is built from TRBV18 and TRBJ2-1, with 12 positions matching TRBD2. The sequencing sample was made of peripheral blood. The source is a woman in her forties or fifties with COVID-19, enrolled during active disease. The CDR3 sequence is CASSPPTSGGWNEQFF. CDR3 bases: TGTGCCAGCTCACCACCAACTAGCGGGGGGTGGAATGAGCAGTTCTTC.